Each of the 20 T cell receptor beta chains below was sequenced from the same sample in a study of blood T cell repertoires in COVID-19. Assay used: immunoSEQ multiplex PCR; TCRdb lists only in-frame clones, some missing. The table shows approximately 69,000 clones, with over 75% occurring only once. Sequencing input: peripheral blood. The receptors stem from a man in his forties or fifties with acute or convalescent COVID-19.

The gene calls are TRBV5-1 and TRBJ1-6, with TRBD1 matching over 11 bases. CDR1 is SGHRS and CDR2 is YFSETQ in the germline V gene. The CDR3 runs 14 residues. Losses at the gene ends were 2 bases for V and 9 bases for J; bases not matched to a gene: 1. The CDR3 here is CASSLGQGASPLHF. The CDR3 DNA reads TGCGCCAGCAGCTTAGGACAGGGGGCTTCACCCCTCCACTTT.

The chain links TRBV3-1 (or the pseudogene TRBV3-2) to TRBJ1-5, with D tentatively TRBD1 (6 bases). V was cut by 0 bases and J by 2 bases, with 11 bases left in between. Germline CDR1 is LGHDT and CDR2 is YNNKEL (reference sequence). CDR3 size: 16 residues. The CDR3 loop is CASSQDSRGGNQPQHF. CDR3 nucleotide sequence: TGTGCCAGCAGCCAAGATTCCAGGGGAGGCAATCAGCCCCAGCATTTT.

This clone is categorized as medium-sized. This chain joins TRBV5-3 and TRBJ1-6; D call uncertain. TRBV5-3 has ORF status, its function being uncertain. There are 14 residues in the CDR3. Trimming removed 0 bases at V and 14 bases at J, with 15 bases between. The CDR3 region is CARSLGVVWGALHF. CDR3 coding DNA: TGTGCCAGAAGCTTGGGGGTGGTCTGGGGAGCCCTCCACTTT.

CDR3 amino acids: CASTPRAGGRETQYF. The CDR3 DNA is TGTGCCAGCACGCCACGGGCGGGGGGGCGAGAGACCCAGTACTTC. The chain joins TRBV14 to TRBJ2-5; 9 bases align to TRBD2. The germline gives CDR1 SGHDN, CDR2 FVKESK. The CDR3 runs to 15 residues. Trimming took 7 bases from V and 4 from J; bases not matched to a gene: 10. The entire variable domain, with the rest obtained from reference TRBV14 and TRBJ2-5, is as follows: EAGVTQFPSHSVIEKGQTVTLRCDPISGHDNLYWYRRVMGKEIKFLLHFVKESKQDESGMPNNRFLAERTGGTYSTLKVQPAELEDSGVYFCASTPRAGGRETQYFGPGTRLLVL.

The V call is TRBV27, the J call TRBJ2-5; 10 nucleotides align to TRBD1. Germline-derived CDR1 and CDR2 are MNHEY and SMNVEV (reference sequence). There are 13 residues in the CDR3. The ends lost 5 bases at V and 4 bases at J; junction bases unmatched: 1. This CDR3 is CASSDRGLETQYF. The CDR3 DNA sequence: TGTGCCAGCAGTGACAGGGGGCTAGAGACCCAGTACTTC.

The chain is built from TRBV9 and TRBJ1-1, with 10 bases identical to TRBD1. V gave up 2 bases and J gave up 6 bases; unmatched junction bases: 10. Per the germline V gene, CDR1 is SGDLS and CDR2 is YYNGEE. The length of the CDR3 is 16 residues. CDR3 sequence reads: CASSVGGQGVRAEAFF. For the CDR3, the DNA is TGTGCCAGCAGCGTTGGTGGACAGGGGGTTCGGGCTGAAGCTTTCTTT.

This clone has a handful of counts. J is TRBJ2-7 and V is TRBV18, with D possibly being TRBD1 (5 bases). This CDR3 has 12 residues. The V gene's germline CDR1 is KGHSH and CDR2 LQKENI. Between the trimmed V and J ends, which lost 3 bases and 5 bases, there was a span of 8 bases. CDR3 sequence (DNA): TGTGCCAGCTCACCCCCAGGGCACGAGCAGTACTTC. Translating it yields CASSPPGHEQYF. The full variable domain, with the rest looked up from reference TRBV18 and TRBJ2-7, is NAGVMQNPRHLVRRRGQEARLRCSPMKGHSHVYWYRQLPEEGLKFMVYLQKENIIDESGMPKERFSAEFPKEGPSILRIQQVVRGDSAAYFCASSPPGHEQYFGPGTRLTVT.

The chain combines TRBV2 with TRBJ2-3, with D unclear. The germline V gene has CDR1 SNHLY and CDR2 FYNNEI. The V end lost 6 bases, the J end lost 3 bases, and 13 bases lay between the germline ends. The CDR3 has 14 amino acids. The CDR3 sequence is CASRGDSRTDTQYF. Here the CDR3 DNA reads TGTGCCAGCAGGGGTGACTCGCGAACAGATACGCAGTATTTT.

This chain connects TRBV5-6 to TRBJ2-7; no reliable D call. Germline V gene lookup returns CDR1 SGHDT and CDR2 YYEEEE. The CDR3 totals 14 residues. The ends were cut back, 0 bases at V and 2 bases at J, with 9 bases in the middle. CDR3 in amino acids: CASSLGAQAYEQYF. CDR3 nucleotides: TGTGCCAGCAGCTTGGGTGCCCAGGCCTACGAGCAGTACTTC. Variable domain in full (rest from reference TRBV5-6 and TRBJ2-7): DAGVTQSPTHLIKTRGQQVTLRCSPKSGHDTVSWYQQALGQGPQFIFQYYEEEERQRGNFPDRFSGHQFPNYSSELNVNALLLGDSALYLCASSLGAQAYEQYFGPGTRLTVT.

In this sample, this clone turned up a few times. The V and J genes are TRBV4-1 and TRBJ1-3, with a possible D match to TRBD1 (6 bases). The ends were cut back, 1 base at V and 2 bases at J, with 9 bases in the middle. Germline V gene data show CDR1 as MGHRA and CDR2 as YSYEKL. The CDR3 sequence is 15 residues long. CDR3 sequence (DNA): TGCGCCAGCAGCCAAGTCCAGGGGCCTGGAAACACCATATATTTT. Amino acid sequence: CASSQVQGPGNTIYF.

This chain uses TRBV9 with TRBJ2-7; 8 nucleotides agree with TRBD1. J gave up 2 bases and V 0 bases, and 7 bases lay outside the gene matches. The CDR3 is 16 residues long. Germline values: CDR1 SGDLS, CDR2 YYNGEE. In DNA, the CDR3 is TGTGCCAGCAGCGTAGCTACGACAGGGGAACCCTACGAGCAGTACTTC. Amino acids: CASSVATTGEPYEQYF.

The rearrangement uses TRBV5-1 and TRBJ1-1; TRBD1 aligns across 9 bases. Germline trimming cut 4 bases from V and 0 bases from J; bases unmatched to any gene: 7. The CDR3 consists of 16 residues. Germline loops: CDR1 SGHRS, CDR2 YFSETQ. The CDR3 here is CASSVGTGSMNTEAFF. The CDR3 region has the DNA TGCGCCAGCAGCGTCGGGACAGGGAGCATGAACACTGAAGCTTTCTTT.

The gene calls are TRBV18 and TRBJ1-5, with D hard to call. Germline-derived CDR1 and CDR2 are KGHSH and LQKENI. The CDR3 is made up of 15 amino acids. Trimming shortened V by 3 bases and J by 3 bases, and 12 bases separated the two germline ends. The CDR3: CASSPREAINQPQHF. The CDR3 DNA sequence: TGTGCCAGCTCACCCCGGGAGGCAATCAATCAGCCCCAGCATTTT.

The V and J genes are TRBV6-1 and TRBJ2-1; 7 bases fit TRBD1. Germline trimming cut 2 bases from V and 10 bases from J; bases unmatched to any gene: 5. Germline V gene sequence: CDR1 MNHNS, CDR2 SASEGT. This CDR3 contains 13 residues. CDR3 sequence: CASSEYDRAEQFF. CDR3 bases: TGTGCCAGCAGTGAATATGACAGGGCCGAGCAGTTCTTC.

This clone was recorded once. The CDR3 bases are TGCGCCAGCAGCCCATACGGGACAGTTAACACTGAAGCTTTCTTT. It specifies CASSPYGTVNTEAFF. The chain uses TRBV4-1 and TRBJ1-1, with 7 bases that match TRBD1. Trimming at V came to 4 bases and at J to 2 bases, leaving 7 bases not matched to a gene. The germline gives CDR1 MGHRA, CDR2 YSYEKL. This CDR3 spans 15 amino acids.

The rearrangement links TRBV5-4 to TRBJ2-5, with TRBD1 matching 9 bases. The CDR3 runs 15 residues. The germline gives CDR1 SGHNT, CDR2 YYREEE (reference sequence). The ends lost 3 bases at V and 4 bases at J; junction bases unmatched: 7. CDR3 in DNA: TGTGCCAGCAGCTATCCGGGACAGGGCGTAGAGACCCAGTACTTC. It codes for CASSYPGQGVETQYF.

The genes are TRBV6-1 and TRBJ2-3; TRBD1 matches 9 bases. Trimming took 3 bases from V and 5 from J; bases not matched to a gene: 3. The germline V gene encodes CDR1 MNHNS and CDR2 SASEGT. The CDR3 has 14 amino acids. CDR3 coding DNA: TGTGCCAGCAGTGACCGGGACAGGGAAGATACGCAGTATTTT. This translates into CASSDRDREDTQYF.

This sequence joins TRBV5-1 and TRBJ2-3, with TRBD1 identical over 9 bases. The CDR3 has 14 residues. Germline CDR1 reads SGHRS; CDR2 reads YFSETQ. Trimming cost V 4 bases and J 3 bases; bases outside gene matches: 3. CDR3 nucleotides: TGCGCCAGCAGCCTAGGGACAGGGACAGATACGCAGTATTTT. Translating gives CASSLGTGTDTQYF.

This sequence joins TRBV11-2 and TRBJ2-3; TRBD2 might be the D (5 bases). Trimming took 1 base from V and 5 from J, leaving 10 bases between them. Germline-derived CDR1 and CDR2 are SGHAT and FQNNGV. The CDR3 extends over 14 amino acids. In DNA form, the CDR3 reads TGTGCCAGCAGCTTAGGTCAAGGAGGAGATACGCAGTATTTT. Its translation is CASSLGQGGDTQYF.

The chain combines TRBV19 with TRBJ1-6; D uncertain. V lost 3 bases and J 0 bases, leaving 12 bases between the germline ends. The CDR3 has 17 residues. Germline V gene data show CDR1 as LNHDA and CDR2 as SQIVND (reference sequence). The CDR3 DNA sequence: TGTGCCAGTAGTATGGAGATTGGGAGCTCCTATAATTCACCCCTCCACTTT. The encoded protein is CASSMEIGSSYNSPLHF.